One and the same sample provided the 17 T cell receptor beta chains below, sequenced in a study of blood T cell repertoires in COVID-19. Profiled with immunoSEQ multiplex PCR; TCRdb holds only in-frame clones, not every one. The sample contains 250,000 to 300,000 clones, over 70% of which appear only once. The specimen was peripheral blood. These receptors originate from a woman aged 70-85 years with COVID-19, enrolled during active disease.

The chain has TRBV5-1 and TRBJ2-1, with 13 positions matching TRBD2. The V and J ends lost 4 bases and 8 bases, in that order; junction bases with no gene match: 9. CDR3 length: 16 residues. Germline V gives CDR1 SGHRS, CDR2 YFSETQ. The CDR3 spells CASSHTSGRAEDEQFF. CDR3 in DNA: TGCGCCAGCAGCCATACTAGCGGGAGGGCCGAGGATGAGCAGTTCTTC.

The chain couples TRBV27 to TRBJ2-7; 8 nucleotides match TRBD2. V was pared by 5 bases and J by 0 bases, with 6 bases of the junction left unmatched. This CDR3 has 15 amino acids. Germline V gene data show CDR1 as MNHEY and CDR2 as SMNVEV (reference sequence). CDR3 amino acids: CASSPERGSSYEQYF. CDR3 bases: TGTGCCAGCAGTCCGGAGCGGGGGAGCTCCTACGAGCAGTACTTC.

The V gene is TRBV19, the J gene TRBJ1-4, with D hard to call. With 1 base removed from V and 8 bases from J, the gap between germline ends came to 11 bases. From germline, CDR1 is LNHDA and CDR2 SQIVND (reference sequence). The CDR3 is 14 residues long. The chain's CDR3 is CASSIGGNGEKLFF. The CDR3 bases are TGTGCCAGTAGTATAGGCGGAAATGGGGAAAAACTGTTTTTT.

CDR3 protein: CASRTGTGPLSSYNSPLHF. CDR3 DNA sequence: TGTGCCAGCAGAACCGGGACAGGGCCGCTTAGCTCCTATAATTCACCCCTCCACTTT. The J gene is TRBJ1-6, the V gene TRBV7-9; 9 bases agree with TRBD1. V lost 6 bases, J lost 0 bases, and 12 bases stayed unmatched. Germline CDR1 and CDR2: SEHNR and FQNEAQ (reference sequence). The CDR3 consists of 19 residues.

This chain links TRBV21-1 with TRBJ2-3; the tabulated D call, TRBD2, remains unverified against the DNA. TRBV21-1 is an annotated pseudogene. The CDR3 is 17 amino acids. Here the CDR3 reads CASSKHEAGRGTDTQYF. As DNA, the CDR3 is TGTGCCAGCAGCAAACACGAAGCGGGAAGGGGCACAGATACGCAGTATTTT.

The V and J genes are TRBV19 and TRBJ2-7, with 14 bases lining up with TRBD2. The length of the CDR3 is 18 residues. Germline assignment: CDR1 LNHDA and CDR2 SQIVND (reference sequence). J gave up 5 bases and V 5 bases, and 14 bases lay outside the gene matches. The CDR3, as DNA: TGTGCCAGTAGTGTCTCGGGACTAGCGGGAGTATTCACCGACGAGCAGTACTTC. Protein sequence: CASSVSGLAGVFTDEQYF.

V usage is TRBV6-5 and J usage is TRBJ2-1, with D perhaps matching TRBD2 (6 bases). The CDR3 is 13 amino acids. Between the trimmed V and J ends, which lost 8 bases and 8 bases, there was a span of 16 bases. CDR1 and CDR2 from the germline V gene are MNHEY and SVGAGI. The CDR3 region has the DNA TGTGCCAGCCTGCCGGGAGTACATGATGAGCAGTTCTTC. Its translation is CASLPGVHDEQFF.

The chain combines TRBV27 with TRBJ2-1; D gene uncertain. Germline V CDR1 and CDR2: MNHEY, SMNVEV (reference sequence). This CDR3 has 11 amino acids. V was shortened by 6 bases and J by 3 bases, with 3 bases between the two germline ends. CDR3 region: CASSLYNEQFF. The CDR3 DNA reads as TGTGCCAGCAGCCTCTACAATGAGCAGTTCTTC.

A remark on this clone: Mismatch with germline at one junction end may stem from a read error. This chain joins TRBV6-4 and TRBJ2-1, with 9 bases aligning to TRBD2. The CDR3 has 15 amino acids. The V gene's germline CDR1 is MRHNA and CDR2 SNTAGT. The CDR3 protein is CASSEGGRADKEQFF. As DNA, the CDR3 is TGTGCCAGCAGTGAGGGCGGGAGGGCCGACAAGGAGCAGTTCTTC.

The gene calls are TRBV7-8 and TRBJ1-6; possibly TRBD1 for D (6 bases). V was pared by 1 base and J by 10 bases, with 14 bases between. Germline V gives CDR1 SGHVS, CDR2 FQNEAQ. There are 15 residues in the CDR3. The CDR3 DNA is TGTGCCAGCAGCTTAGTGAACGGCAGGGGCTCACCCCTCCACTTT. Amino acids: CASSLVNGRGSPLHF.

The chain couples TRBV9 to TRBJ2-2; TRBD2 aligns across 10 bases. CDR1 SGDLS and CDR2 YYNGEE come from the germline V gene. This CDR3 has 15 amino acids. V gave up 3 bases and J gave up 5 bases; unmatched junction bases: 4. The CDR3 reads CASSASGRGTGELFF. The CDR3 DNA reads TGTGCCAGCAGCGCAAGCGGGAGGGGTACCGGGGAGCTGTTTTTT. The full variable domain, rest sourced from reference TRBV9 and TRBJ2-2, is DSGVTQTPKHLITATGQRVTLRCSPRSGDLSVYWYQQSLDQGLQFLIQYYNGEERAKGNILERFSAQQFPDLHSELNLSSLELGDSALYFCASSASGRGTGELFFGEGSRLTVL.

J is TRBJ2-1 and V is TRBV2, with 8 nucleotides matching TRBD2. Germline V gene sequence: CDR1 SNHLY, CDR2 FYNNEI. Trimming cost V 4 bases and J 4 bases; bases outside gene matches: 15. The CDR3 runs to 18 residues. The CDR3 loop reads CASSVEGDGRANYNEQFF. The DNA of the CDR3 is TGTGCCAGCAGTGTCGAGGGGGACGGGAGGGCCAATTACAATGAGCAGTTCTTC.

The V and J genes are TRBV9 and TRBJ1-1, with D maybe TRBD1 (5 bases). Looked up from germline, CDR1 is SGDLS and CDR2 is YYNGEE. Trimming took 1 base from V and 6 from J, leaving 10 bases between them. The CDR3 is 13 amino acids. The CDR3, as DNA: TGTGCCAGCAGCGTAACAGGCGCGGCTGAAGCTTTCTTT. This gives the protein CASSVTGAAEAFF.

The CDR3 sequence is CASSQGNSNQPQHF. The CDR3 nucleotides read TGTGCCAGCAGCCAGGGGAATAGCAATCAGCCCCAGCATTTT. The chain couples TRBV28 to TRBJ1-5; weak D call: TRBD1 (6 bases). V was clipped by 6 bases and J by 0 bases, with 9 bases between them. Germline V gene lookup returns CDR1 MDHEN and CDR2 SYDVKM. The CDR3 consists of 14 residues. Variable domain in full (rest from reference TRBV28 and TRBJ1-5): DVKVTQSSRYLVKRTGEKVFLECVQDMDHENMFWYRQDPGLGLRLIYFSYDVKMKEKGDIPEGYSVSREKKERFSLILESASTNQTSMYLCASSQGNSNQPQHFGDGTRLSIL.

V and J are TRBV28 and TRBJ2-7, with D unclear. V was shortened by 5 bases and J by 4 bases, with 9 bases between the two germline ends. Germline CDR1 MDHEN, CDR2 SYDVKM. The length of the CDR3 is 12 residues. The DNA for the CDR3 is TGTGCCAGCAGTCCACGCCGGTACGAGCAGTACTTC. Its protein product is CASSPRRYEQYF.

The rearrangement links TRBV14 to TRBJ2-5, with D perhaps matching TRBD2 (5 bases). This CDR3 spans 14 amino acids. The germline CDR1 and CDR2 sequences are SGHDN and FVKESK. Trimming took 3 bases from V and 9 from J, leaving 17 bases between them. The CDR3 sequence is CASSQNVGAWAQYF. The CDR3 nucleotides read TGTGCCAGCAGCCAGAATGTGGGAGCGTGGGCCCAGTACTTC.

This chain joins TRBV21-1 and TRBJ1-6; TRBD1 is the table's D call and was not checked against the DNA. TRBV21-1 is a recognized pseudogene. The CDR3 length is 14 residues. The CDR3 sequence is CASSKGTDNSPLHF. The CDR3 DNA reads TGTGCCAGCAGCAAGGGGACAGATAATTCACCCCTCCACTTT.